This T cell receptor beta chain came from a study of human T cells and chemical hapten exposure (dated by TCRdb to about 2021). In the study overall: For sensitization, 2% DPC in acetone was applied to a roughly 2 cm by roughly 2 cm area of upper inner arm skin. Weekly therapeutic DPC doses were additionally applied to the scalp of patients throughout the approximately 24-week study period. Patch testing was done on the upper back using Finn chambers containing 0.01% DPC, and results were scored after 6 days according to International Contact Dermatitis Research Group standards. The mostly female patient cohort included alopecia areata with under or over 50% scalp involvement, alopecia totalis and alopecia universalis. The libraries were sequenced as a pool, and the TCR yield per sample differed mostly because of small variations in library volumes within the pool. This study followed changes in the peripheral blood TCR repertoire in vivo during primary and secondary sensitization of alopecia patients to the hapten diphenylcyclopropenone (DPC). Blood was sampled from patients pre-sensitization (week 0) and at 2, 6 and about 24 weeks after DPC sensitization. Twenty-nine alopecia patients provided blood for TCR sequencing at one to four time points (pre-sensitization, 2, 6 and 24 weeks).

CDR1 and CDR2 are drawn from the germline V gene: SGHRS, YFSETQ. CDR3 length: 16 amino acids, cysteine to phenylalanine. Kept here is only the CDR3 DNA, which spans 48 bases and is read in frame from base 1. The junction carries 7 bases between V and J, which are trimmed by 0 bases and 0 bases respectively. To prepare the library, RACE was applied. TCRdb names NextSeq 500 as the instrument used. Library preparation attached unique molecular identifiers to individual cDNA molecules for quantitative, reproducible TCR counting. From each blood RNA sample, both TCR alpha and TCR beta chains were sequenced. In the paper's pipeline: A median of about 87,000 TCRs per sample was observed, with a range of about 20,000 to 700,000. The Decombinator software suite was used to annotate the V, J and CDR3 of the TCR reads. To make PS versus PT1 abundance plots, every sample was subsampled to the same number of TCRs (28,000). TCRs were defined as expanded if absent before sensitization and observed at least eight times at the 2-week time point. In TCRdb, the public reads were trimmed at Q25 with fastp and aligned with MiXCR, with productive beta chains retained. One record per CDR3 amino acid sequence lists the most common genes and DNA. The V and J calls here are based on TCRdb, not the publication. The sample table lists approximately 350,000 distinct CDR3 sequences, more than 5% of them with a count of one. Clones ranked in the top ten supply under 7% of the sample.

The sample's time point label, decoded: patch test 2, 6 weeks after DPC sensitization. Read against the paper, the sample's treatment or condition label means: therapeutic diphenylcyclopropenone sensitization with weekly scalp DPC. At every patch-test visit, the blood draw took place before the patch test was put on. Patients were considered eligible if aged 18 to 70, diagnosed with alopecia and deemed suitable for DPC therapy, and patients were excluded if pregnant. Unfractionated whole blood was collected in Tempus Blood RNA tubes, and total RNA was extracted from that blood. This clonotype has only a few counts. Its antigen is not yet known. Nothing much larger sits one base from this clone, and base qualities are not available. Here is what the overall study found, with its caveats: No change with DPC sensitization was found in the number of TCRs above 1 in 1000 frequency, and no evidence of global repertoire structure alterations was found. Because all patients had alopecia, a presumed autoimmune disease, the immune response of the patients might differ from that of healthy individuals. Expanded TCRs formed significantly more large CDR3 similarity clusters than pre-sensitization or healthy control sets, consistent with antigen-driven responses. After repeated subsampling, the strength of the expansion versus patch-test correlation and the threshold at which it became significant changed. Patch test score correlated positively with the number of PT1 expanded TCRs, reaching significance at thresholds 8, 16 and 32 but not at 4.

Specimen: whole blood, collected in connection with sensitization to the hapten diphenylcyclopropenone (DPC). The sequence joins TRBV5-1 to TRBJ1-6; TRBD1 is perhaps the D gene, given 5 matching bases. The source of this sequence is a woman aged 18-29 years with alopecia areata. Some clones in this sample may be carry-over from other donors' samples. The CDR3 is CASSLGDSSYNSPLHF. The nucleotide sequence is TGCGCCAGCAGCTTGGGCGACAGCTCCTATAATTCACCCCTCCACTTT.